The present T cell receptor (beta chain) was sequenced within a study of CD8 T cells in Susac syndrome. Findings and caveats of the study: Only a relatively small number of individuals were included in the TCR sequencing and HLA analysis.

About this clonotype itself: No antigen is known for it.

Random hexamers primed reverse transcription of about 0.45 to 1 ug RNA. Coverage of TCR beta CDR3 amplification by immunoSEQ multiplex PCR extended to 54 Vbeta and 13 Jbeta. TCRdb passed the immunoSEQ multiplex PCR reads through MiXCR, listing each CDR3 protein once. The data contain under 200,000 distinct CDR3 sequences, 93% of them singletons. The sequenced target, TCR beta, came from blood CD8+ and CD4+ T cells. Negative isolation yielded CD4+ and CD8+ T cells, and FACS enriched TEMRA cells. Germline lookup yields CDR1 LNHDA and CDR2 SQIVND (reference sequence). The V end was cut by 5 bases, the J end by 4 bases, with 21 bases between. The CDR3 contains 17 residues.

The sequencing input was CD4+ T cells from PBMCs. The clonotype was recovered from a human donor in good health. The chain combines TRBV19 with TRBJ2-1; no clear D gene. The CDR3 nucleotides read TGTGCCAGTAGTCCTGGAGCCGACCGTACGACATACAATGAGCAGTTCTTC. Residues: CASSPGADRTTYNEQFF.